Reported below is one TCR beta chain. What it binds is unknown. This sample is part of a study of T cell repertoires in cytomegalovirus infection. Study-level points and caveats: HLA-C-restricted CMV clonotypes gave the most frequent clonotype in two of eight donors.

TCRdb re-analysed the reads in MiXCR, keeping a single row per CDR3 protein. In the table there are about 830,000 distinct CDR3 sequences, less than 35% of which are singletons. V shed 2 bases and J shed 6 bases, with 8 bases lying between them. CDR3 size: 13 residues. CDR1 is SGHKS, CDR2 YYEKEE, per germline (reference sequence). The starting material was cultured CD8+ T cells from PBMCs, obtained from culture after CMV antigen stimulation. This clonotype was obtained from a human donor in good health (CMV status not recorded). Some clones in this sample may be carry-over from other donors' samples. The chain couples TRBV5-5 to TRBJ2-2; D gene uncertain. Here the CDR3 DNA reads TGTGCCAGCAGCTTAGATGTGGCCGGGGAGCTGTTTTTT. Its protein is CASSLDVAGELFF.